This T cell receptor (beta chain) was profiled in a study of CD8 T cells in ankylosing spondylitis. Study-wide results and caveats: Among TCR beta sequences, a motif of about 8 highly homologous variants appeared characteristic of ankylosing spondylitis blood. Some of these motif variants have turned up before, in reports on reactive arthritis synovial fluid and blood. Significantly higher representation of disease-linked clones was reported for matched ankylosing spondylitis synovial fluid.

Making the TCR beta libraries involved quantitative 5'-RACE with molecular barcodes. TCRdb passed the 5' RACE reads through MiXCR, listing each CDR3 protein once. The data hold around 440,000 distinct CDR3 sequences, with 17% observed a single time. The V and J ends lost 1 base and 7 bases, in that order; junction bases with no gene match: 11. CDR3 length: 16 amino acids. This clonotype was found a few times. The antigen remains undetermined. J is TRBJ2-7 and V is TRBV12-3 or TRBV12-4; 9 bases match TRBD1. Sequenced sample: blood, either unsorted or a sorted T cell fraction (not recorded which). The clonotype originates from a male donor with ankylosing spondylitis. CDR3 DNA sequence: TGTGCCAGCAGTTTAGGGGGACAGGGACCCCCATGGGAGCAGTACTTC. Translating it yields CASSLGGQGPPWEQYF.